Shown below are 14 T cell receptor beta chains from a single sample sequenced in a study of blood T cells in healthy people across ages. The use of a sample-barcoded 5' primer and a J-beta primer mix characterized a second PCR of about 6 to 11 cycles. TCRdb re-called the 5' RACE reads through MiXCR, storing one row per CDR3 protein. Counted here are about 1.6 million distinct CDR3 sequences, around 36% occurring once; the ten biggest clones make up about 11%. The specimen was blood. The receptors here all came from a woman aged 25 to 45 in good health.

This chain joins TRBV7-9 and TRBJ1-5; tentatively, D is TRBD1 (5 bases). The V end lost 5 bases, the J end lost 10 bases, and 12 bases lay between the germline ends. The germline V gene encodes CDR1 SEHNR and CDR2 FQNEAQ (reference sequence). The CDR3 extends over 12 amino acids. CDR3: CASSLGVFPQHF. The CDR3 DNA is TGTGCCAGCAGCCTAGGGGTTTTTCCCCAGCATTTT. Combining the CDR3 with reference TRBV7-9 and TRBJ1-5 gives the whole variable domain DTGVSQNPRHKITKRGQNVTFRCDPISEHNRLYWYRQTLGQGPEFLTYFQNEAQLEKSRLLSDRFSAERPKGSFSTLEIQRTEQGDSAMYLCASSLGVFPQHFGDGTRLSIL.

The V call is TRBV29-1, the J call TRBJ1-2; D is unclear. V lost 1 base, J lost 7 bases, and 13 bases lay in between. This CDR3 contains 13 residues. Germline V gene data show CDR1 as SQVTM and CDR2 as ANQGSEA. CDR3 residues: CSVEGMAAGGYTF. CDR3 coding DNA: TGCAGCGTTGAAGGGATGGCCGCAGGTGGCTACACCTTC.

The genes are TRBV5-6 and TRBJ2-7, with a possible D match to TRBD2 (6 bases). The germline V gene encodes CDR1 SGHDT and CDR2 YYEEEE. There are 15 residues in the CDR3. The V end was cut by 4 bases, the J end by 0 bases, with 14 bases between. CDR3 in amino acids: CASSRGGAGSYEQYF. For the CDR3, the DNA is TGTGCCAGCAGCCGGGGCGGGGCAGGCTCCTACGAGCAGTACTTC. Using reference TRBV5-6 and TRBJ2-7 for the parts outside the CDR3, the full variable domain is DAGVTQSPTHLIKTRGQQVTLRCSPKSGHDTVSWYQQALGQGPQFIFQYYEEEERQRGNFPDRFSGHQFPNYSSELNVNALLLGDSALYLCASSRGGAGSYEQYFGPGTRLTVT.

The V call is TRBV5-1, the J call TRBJ2-3; 16 nucleotides match TRBD2. Germline V gene lookup returns CDR1 SGHRS and CDR2 YFSETQ. The CDR3 loop spans 17 amino acids. Trimming at V came to 4 bases and at J to 2 bases, leaving 4 bases not matched to a gene. The CDR3 DNA follows: TGCGCCAGCAGCCCGGGACTAGCGGGGGGGCACACAGATACGCAGTATTTT. It yields the protein CASSPGLAGGHTDTQYF.

This clonotype was seen a few times. V and J are TRBV15 and TRBJ2-1; 9 nucleotides align to TRBD2. This CDR3 is built from 15 residues. Unmatched junction bases numbered 5, after V lost 2 bases and J lost 6 bases. Germline values: CDR1 LNHNV, CDR2 YYDKDF (reference sequence). DNA for the CDR3: TGTGCCACCAGCAGATCGCGGGGGGGCCCCAATGAGCAGTTCTTC. Its protein is CATSRSRGGPNEQFF.

This chain uses TRBV9 with TRBJ1-2, with unresolved D. There are 17 residues in the CDR3. V lost 0 bases, J lost 1 base, and 16 bases lay in between. Germline V gives CDR1 SGDLS, CDR2 YYNGEE. The CDR3 nucleotides are TGTGCCAGCAGCGTAGGGCCGATGGAGGGAGTTAACTATGGCTACACCTTC. This sequence encodes CASSVGPMEGVNYGYTF.

This clonotype was found a few times. Written as DNA, the CDR3 is TGCAGCGTGGTAGGGACGGTCTCCCTAGCGGGGACCTACGAGCAGTACTTC. This sequence encodes CSVVGTVSLAGTYEQYF. This rearrangement joins TRBV29-1 to TRBJ2-7, with 9 bases identical to TRBD2. Looked up from germline, CDR1 is SQVTM and CDR2 is ANQGSEA. With V trimmed by 6 bases and J by 2 bases, 17 bases remained unmatched. The CDR3 has 17 residues.

This clonotype appeared a few times. V gene TRBV11-2 combines with J gene TRBJ2-1; a possible D gene is TRBD1 (5 bases). The CDR3 runs to 14 residues. Trimming took 1 base from V and 8 from J, leaving 12 bases between them. Germline CDR1 is SGHAT and CDR2 is FQNNGV. CDR3 bases: TGTGCCAGCAGCTTAGGACAAGGGGTCGATGAGCAGTTCTTC. Protein: CASSLGQGVDEQFF.

In regard to this clonotype: This is likely a read error, given that the CDR3 carries no conserved phenylalanine or tryptophan at its end. The chain employs TRBV20-1 and TRBJ2-4, with D perhaps being TRBD1 or TRBD2 (5 bases each). The last part of the DNA fits TRBJ2-7 better; the J call may be wrong. The length of the CDR3 is 13 residues. Germline CDR1 and CDR2: DFQATT and SNEGSKA (reference sequence). The CDR3 region is CSASSRDPYEQYL. The DNA of the CDR3 is TGCAGTGCCAGTAGCCGGGACCCCTACGAGCAGTACTTA.

Remarks on this clonotype: Its ends do not fully match the called genes, so a read error is possible. The rearrangement joins TRBV7-2 to TRBJ1-2, with D possibly TRBD1 on 6 matching bases. CDR3 size: 15 residues. The V gene's germline CDR1 is SGHTA and CDR2 FQGNSA. This CDR3 reads CAGSNTGQRYYGYTF. The CDR3 region has the DNA TGTGCCGGCAGCAATACCGGACAGCGCTACTATGGCTACACCTTC.

In its sample, this clonotype was seen a few times. V and J are TRBV20-1 and TRBJ1-6; 9 bases fit TRBD1. Germline lookup yields CDR1 DFQATT and CDR2 SNEGSKA (reference sequence). The CDR3 length is 14 residues. V trimming: 2 bases; J trimming: 11 bases; junction bases outside the gene matches: 7. The CDR3: CSARSDRGGTPLHF. The DNA for the CDR3 is TGCAGTGCTAGATCGGACAGGGGTGGGACACCCCTCCACTTT.

The V gene is TRBV5-1, the J gene TRBJ2-3; 10 bases are a match to TRBD2. The CDR3 loop spans 15 amino acids. CDR1 is SGHRS and CDR2 is YFSETQ in the germline V gene. The junction had 6 bases not matched to a gene; V was cut back by 2 bases and J by 6 bases. The CDR3 here is CASSLAGGAFDTQYF. The CDR3 bases are TGCGCCAGCAGCTTAGCGGGGGGGGCCTTCGATACGCAGTATTTT.

The gene calls are TRBV5-6 and TRBJ2-1; 7 positions match TRBD2. Germline V gene sequence: CDR1 SGHDT, CDR2 YYEEEE. V was clipped by 1 base and J by 3 bases; unmatched bases: 7. This CDR3 comprises 16 residues. The CDR3 DNA is TGTGCCAGCAGCTTGAGGCTAGCGGTGATCTACAATGAGCAGTTCTTC. Its translation: CASSLRLAVIYNEQFF.

This clonotype was recorded a few times. V gene TRBV11-2 combines with J gene TRBJ1-1, with D possibly TRBD1 on 5 matching bases. The CDR3 covers 13 residues. Germline CDR1 SGHAT, CDR2 FQNNGV. With 5 bases removed from V and 1 base from J, the gap between germline ends came to 8 bases. CDR3 sequence: CASSRQKNTEAFF. In DNA, the CDR3 is TGTGCCAGCAGCCGACAGAAGAACACTGAAGCTTTCTTT. The full variable domain, in which reference TRBV11-2 and TRBJ1-1 provide the parts outside the CDR3, is EAGVAQSPRYKIIEKRQSVAFWCNPISGHATLYWYQQILGQGPKLLIQFQNNGVVDDSQLPKDRFSAERLKGVDSTLKIQPAKLEDSAVYLCASSRQKNTEAFFGQGTRLTVV.